This is a list of T cell receptor beta chains from one sample in a study of blood T cell repertoires in COVID-19. Generated by immunoSEQ multiplex PCR, the TCRdb table keeps only in-frame clones and is missing some. The sample shows 150,000 to 200,000 clones, 70% to 85% of them seen only once. Input material: peripheral blood. The origin of the receptors is a man between 60 and 75 years old who had recovered from COVID-19. Each CDR3 is given with its conserved first and last residue. The D gene is left open where the match is weak. For some rows the clone size is stated as once, few or many, or as a class when expanded; others skip it.

D: TRBD1
V: TRBV11-1
J: TRBJ2-5
size: -
DNA: TGTGCCAGCAGCTTAAGGACAGGCGTCAAGACCCAGTACTTC
CDR3: CASSLRTGVKTQYF

D: TRBD1
V: TRBV12-3/TRBV12-4
J: TRBJ2-4
size: -
DNA: TGTGCCAGCAGCGGACAGGGGAACATTCAGTACTTC
CDR3: CASSGQGNIQYF

D: TRBD1
V: TRBV7-2
J: TRBJ2-7
size: -
DNA: TGTGCCAGCAGCCGTCAGGCCTCCGGGACAGGGGACGCCTACGAGCAGTACTTC
CDR3: CASSRQASGTGDAYEQYF

D: -
V: TRBV19
J: TRBJ1-5
size: -
DNA: TGTGCCAGTAGCAGGGCCCTGGGGCAGCCCCAGCATTTT
CDR3: CASSRALGQPQHF

D: TRBD1
V: TRBV7-3
J: TRBJ1-1
size: -
DNA: TGTGCCAGCAGCCGAGGTCCGACAGGGGGGGCAAACACTGAAGCTTTCTTT
CDR3: CASSRGPTGGANTEAFF

D: -
V: TRBV5-6
J: TRBJ1-4
size: -
DNA: TGTGCCAGCAGACGGATGGCGGGGAATGAAAAACTGTTTTTT
CDR3: CASRRMAGNEKLFF

D: -
V: TRBV9
J: TRBJ2-5
size: -
DNA: TGTGCCAGCAGCGTAGGGGGGCAGGGAACACAAGAGACCCAGTACTTC
CDR3: CASSVGGQGTQETQYF

D: TRBD1
V: TRBV15
J: TRBJ1-1
size: -
DNA: TGTGCCACCAGCAGAGTGGTGGCAGGGGGCGGTGAAGCTTTCTTT
CDR3: CATSRVVAGGGEAFF

D: TRBD1
V: TRBV3-1/TRBV3-2
J: TRBJ2-5
size: -
DNA: TGTGCCAGCAGCCGCCCGGGACAGATAGAGACCCAGTACTTC
CDR3: CASSRPGQIETQYF

D: TRBD1
V: TRBV19
J: TRBJ2-1
size: -
DNA: TGTGCCAGTAGCTTACCGGGACAGGGTCTAAATGAGCAGTTCTTC
CDR3: CASSLPGQGLNEQFF

D: -
V: TRBV29-1
J: TRBJ1-1
size: -
DNA: TGCAGCGTCAAGAGGAGGGGTAACACTGAAGCTTTCTTT
CDR3: CSVKRRGNTEAFF

D: -
V: TRBV7-3
J: TRBJ1-1
size: -
DNA: TGTGCCAGCAGCCTAGCCCCGAACACTGAAGCTTTCTTT
CDR3: CASSLAPNTEAFF

D: -
V: TRBV19
J: TRBJ2-1
size: -
DNA: TGTGCCAGTAGTCCCACAGCGGGCAATGAGCAGTTCTTC
CDR3: CASSPTAGNEQFF

D: TRBD1
V: TRBV15
J: TRBJ1-1
size: -
DNA: TGTGCCACCAGCAGAGGACTCCCCTCGGGACAGGGCTTCTATGAAGCTTTCTTT
CDR3: CATSRGLPSGQGFYEAFF

D: -
V: TRBV21-1
J: TRBJ1-4
size: -
DNA: TGTGCCAGCAGTCCCCTCAGGGTTATGAAGCGTCTAACTAATGAAAAACTGTTTTTT
CDR3: CASSPLRVMKRLTNEKLFF

D: TRBD1
V: TRBV5-6
J: TRBJ1-2
size: once
DNA: TGTGCCAGCGGCGGGACAGGGGACTATGGCTACACCTTC
CDR3: CASGGTGDYGYTF

D: -
V: TRBV6-1
J: TRBJ1-5
size: -
DNA: TGTGCCAGCAGTGAAGGGGGGGGTTTCGATCAGCCCCAGCATTTT
CDR3: CASSEGGGFDQPQHF

D: TRBD2
V: TRBV5-5
J: TRBJ2-1
size: -
DNA: TGTGCCAGCAGCCGGAGCGGGGGGATCTCCTACAATGAGCAGTTCTTC
CDR3: CASSRSGGISYNEQFF

D: TRBD1
V: TRBV3-1/TRBV3-2
J: TRBJ1-2
size: few
DNA: TGTGCCAGCAGCCAAGAGGACAGGGGAGGCGGCTACACCTTC
CDR3: CASSQEDRGGGYTF

D: -
V: TRBV5-1
J: TRBJ2-3
size: -
DNA: TGCGCCAGCAGCTTGGGCGGTAGCGGTACAGATACGCAGTATTTT
CDR3: CASSLGGSGTDTQYF

D: TRBD2
V: TRBV9
J: TRBJ2-1
size: once
DNA: TGTGCCAGCAGCGGAGGGGGGACTAGCTTTAGCTCCTACAATGAGCAGTTCTTC
CDR3: CASSGGGTSFSSYNEQFF

D: -
V: TRBV7-9
J: TRBJ2-7
size: -
DNA: TGTGCCAGCAGCTTATTCCCGGCGAGGGTGGACGACGAGCAGTACTTC
CDR3: CASSLFPARVDDEQYF

D: -
V: TRBV6-2/TRBV6-3
J: TRBJ2-5
size: -
DNA: TGTGCCAGCAGTCGACAGGCAACCCAGTACTTC
CDR3: CASSRQATQYF

D: -
V: TRBV27
J: TRBJ1-5
size: -
DNA: TGTGCCAGCAGAGGGGGCAATCAGCCCCAGCATTTT
CDR3: CASRGGNQPQHF

D: TRBD2
V: TRBV14
J: TRBJ2-1
size: -
DNA: TGTGCCAGCAGCCAACTAGCGGGTTCCTACAATGAGCAGTTCTTC
CDR3: CASSQLAGSYNEQFF

D: TRBD1
V: TRBV7-8
J: TRBJ2-7
size: -
DNA: TGTGCCAGCAGCTTAGTAGTCGGGACAGCAGATTCCGAGCAGTACTTC
CDR3: CASSLVVGTADSEQYF

D: -
V: TRBV21-1
J: TRBJ1-2
size: -
DNA: TGTGCCAGCAGCAAAGGGGACAGCCCTCCTTCTTATGGCTACACCTTC
CDR3: CASSKGDSPPSYGYTF

D: -
V: TRBV12-3/TRBV12-4
J: TRBJ2-7
size: -
DNA: TGTGCCAGCAGTGCAACAGGGTACGAGCAGTACTTC
CDR3: CASSATGYEQYF

D: TRBD2
V: TRBV6-5
J: TRBJ2-7
size: -
DNA: TGTGCCAGCAGCACCGGGACTAGGGGTTCCTACGAGCAGTACTTC
CDR3: CASSTGTRGSYEQYF

D: TRBD2
V: TRBV9
J: TRBJ2-3
size: -
DNA: TGTGCCAGCAGCGTAGTGGCTAGCGGGGGGGCTTGGCATACGCAGTATTTT
CDR3: CASSVVASGGAWHTQYF

D: -
V: TRBV19
J: TRBJ1-1
size: -
DNA: TGTGCCAGTAGTTATCAGAAAGACACTGAAGCTTTCTTT
CDR3: CASSYQKDTEAFF

D: -
V: TRBV2
J: TRBJ1-1
size: few
DNA: TGTGCCAGCAGTGAAGACGGGATGAGAGCTTTCTTT
CDR3: CASSEDGMRAFF

D: -
V: TRBV3-1/TRBV3-2
J: TRBJ1-1
size: few
DNA: TGTGCCAGCACCATCCGGGGAGGGGCTAATGAAGCTTTCTTT
CDR3: CASTIRGGANEAFF

D: TRBD2
V: TRBV5-1
J: TRBJ2-1
size: -
DNA: TGCGCCAGCAGCTTGGGGGCGGGGGAGACCTACAATGAGCAGTTCTTC
CDR3: CASSLGAGETYNEQFF

D: -
V: TRBV15
J: TRBJ2-5
size: -
DNA: TGTGCCACCAGCAGGATCGACAGAAGGAAAGGGGAGACCCAGTACTTC
CDR3: CATSRIDRRKGETQYF

D: -
V: TRBV12-3/TRBV12-4
J: TRBJ1-2
size: -
DNA: TGTGCCAGCAGTTCGTCCGGGTGGCATGGCTACACCTTC
CDR3: CASSSSGWHGYTF

D: TRBD2
V: TRBV7-3
J: TRBJ2-1
size: -
DNA: TGTGCCAGCAGCTCGGGACTAGCGGGGGGCGTCAACAATGAGCAGTTCTTC
CDR3: CASSSGLAGGVNNEQFF

D: -
V: TRBV20-1
J: TRBJ2-5
size: -
DNA: TGCAGTGCTGGGCTTGGGCAGACCCAGTACTTC
CDR3: CSAGLGQTQYF

D: -
V: TRBV4-1
J: TRBJ1-2
size: -
DNA: TGCGCCAGCAGCCGAGCGGGACCGAGCGGCGGCTACACCTTC
CDR3: CASSRAGPSGGYTF

D: TRBD2
V: TRBV5-1
J: TRBJ2-2
size: -
DNA: TGCGCCAGCAGCTTGCTACTAGCGGGGGGCACCGGGGAGCTGTTTTTT
CDR3: CASSLLLAGGTGELFF

D: -
V: TRBV5-1
J: TRBJ2-7
size: -
DNA: TGCGCCAGCACCAAAAACAGGGAAACCTACGAGCAGTACTTC
CDR3: CASTKNRETYEQYF

D: -
V: TRBV7-9
J: TRBJ1-4
size: -
DNA: TGTGCCAGCACCCTATCCGGGACCAGGCGGGGGGAAAAACTGTTTTTT
CDR3: CASTLSGTRRGEKLFF

D: TRBD1
V: TRBV6-2/TRBV6-3
J: TRBJ2-7
size: -
DNA: TGTGCCAGCAGTTCGGACAGGGGGGTCTCCTACGAGCAGTACTTC
CDR3: CASSSDRGVSYEQYF

D: TRBD2
V: TRBV2
J: TRBJ2-7
size: -
DNA: TGTGCCAGCAGTGACGCTAGCGGGGTAAGCTCCTACGAGCAGTACTTC
CDR3: CASSDASGVSSYEQYF

D: TRBD2
V: TRBV5-4
J: TRBJ2-5
size: -
DNA: TGTGCCAGCAGCTTAGGGCTAGCGGGGGGAGAGACCCAGTACTTC
CDR3: CASSLGLAGGETQYF

D: -
V: TRBV5-1
J: TRBJ2-7
size: once
DNA: TGCGCCAGCAGCTTGGGACAGTACTACGAGCAGTACTTC
CDR3: CASSLGQYYEQYF

D: -
V: TRBV13
J: TRBJ1-4
size: -
DNA: TGTGCCAGCAGCAGTGACAGGTTTTTGCATGAAAAACTGTTTTTT
CDR3: CASSSDRFLHEKLFF

D: -
V: TRBV7-2
J: TRBJ2-2
size: once
DNA: TGTGCCAGCAGCCCCAAAGACGGGGGGAACACCGGGGAGCTGTTTTTT
CDR3: CASSPKDGGNTGELFF

D: -
V: TRBV6-5
J: TRBJ1-2
size: once
DNA: TGTGCCAGCAGTAATGATGTCGGGATCAAAGGTGGCTACACCTTC
CDR3: CASSNDVGIKGGYTF

D: -
V: TRBV24-1
J: TRBJ1-5
size: -
DNA: TGTGCCACCAGCCTGGACACCAGCAATCAGCCCCAGCATTTT
CDR3: CATSLDTSNQPQHF

D: -
V: TRBV6-1
J: TRBJ1-4
size: -
DNA: TGTGCCAGCAGGAGGATCATAGGTGAAAAACTGTTTTTT
CDR3: CASRRIIGEKLFF